This T cell receptor beta chain was sequenced during a study of beta chain features in type 1 diabetes. Study at large: Across the samples, more than 85 million sorted cells were examined in total.

Sequenced material consisted of expressed TCRB transcripts (all of the isolated RNA was reverse transcribed). Profiled with immunoSEQ multiplex PCR; TCRdb holds only in-frame clones, not every one. The repertoire holds around 250,000 clones, with around 21% as singletons. Findings and caveats of the study: Insertion counts at VDJ junctions were lower in type 1 diabetes patients, who also showed more deletions there. Across all four CD4+ subsets, people with type 1 diabetes showed modestly shorter TCRB CDR3s.

This clone was seen a handful of times. No antigen is known for it. Trimming shortened V by 1 base and J by 3 bases, and 7 bases separated the two germline ends. Germline V gene lookup returns CDR1 LGHNA and CDR2 YSLEER. The CDR3 extends over 13 amino acids. One heparinised blood draw, averaging about 0.11 L, came from each donor. This TCR derives from a woman in her 40s with type 1 diabetes. V usage is TRBV4-3 and J usage is TRBJ2-7; D might be TRBD1 (5 bases). The sample was naive CD4+ T cells from blood. In nucleotides, the CDR3 is TGCGCCAGCAGCCAAGGACAGATCTACGAGCAGTACTTC. Amino acids: CASSQGQIYEQYF.